This T cell receptor (beta chain) appears in the sequencing data of a study of blood T cell repertoires in COVID-19. For the study at large: The analysed material was cDNA or gDNA that came from T cells, B-cell-depleted T cells, or PBMCs.

Sequencing used immunoSEQ multiplex PCR; TCRdb keeps in-frame clones, though not all of them. Among about 250,000 clones, about four fifths were seen once, and the ten largest hold 8.5% to 10%. CDR1 is SGHRS, CDR2 YFSETQ, per germline. The V end lost 0 bases, the J end lost 4 bases, and 17 bases lay between the germline ends. CDR3 size: 17 residues. The sample was peripheral blood. The clonotype comes from a man aged 35 to 55 with active or convalescent COVID-19. The chain carries TRBV5-1 and TRBJ2-1; perhaps TRBD2 as D (5 bases). The CDR3 spells CASSLAPTIGGYNEQFF. The CDR3 nucleotides are TGCGCCAGCAGCTTGGCGCCGACTATAGGAGGATACAATGAGCAGTTCTTC. Based on the CDR3 plus reference TRBV5-1 and TRBJ2-1, the full variable domain is KAGVTQTPRYLIKTRGQQVTLSCSPISGHRSVSWYQQTPGQGLQFLFEYFSETQRNKGNFPGRFSGRQFSNSRSEMNVSTLELGDSALYLCASSLAPTIGGYNEQFFGPGTRLTVL.